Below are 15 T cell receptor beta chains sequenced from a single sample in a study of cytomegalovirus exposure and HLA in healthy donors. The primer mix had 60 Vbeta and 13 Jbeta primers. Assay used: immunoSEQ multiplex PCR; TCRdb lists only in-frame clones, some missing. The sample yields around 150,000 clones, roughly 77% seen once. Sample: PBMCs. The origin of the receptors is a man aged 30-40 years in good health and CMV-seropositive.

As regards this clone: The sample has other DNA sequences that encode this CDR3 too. The chain's CDR3 is CASSQGLAGYEQYF. The CDR3 DNA reads TGCGCCAGCAGCCAAGGGCTAGCGGGTTACGAGCAGTACTTC. The chain uses TRBV4-1 and TRBJ2-7; 8 bases are shared with TRBD2. V shed 1 base and J 4 bases; nucleotides not matched to a gene: 3. This CDR3 spans 14 amino acids. Germline assignment: CDR1 MGHRA and CDR2 YSYEKL.

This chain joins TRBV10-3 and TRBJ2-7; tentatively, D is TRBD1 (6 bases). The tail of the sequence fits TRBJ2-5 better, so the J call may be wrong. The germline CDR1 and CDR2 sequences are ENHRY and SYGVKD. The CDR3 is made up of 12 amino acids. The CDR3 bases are TGTGCCATCAGTGAGCTGACAGGGACCCAGTACTTC. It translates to CAISELTGTQYF.

The CDR3: CASSEGTRLADTQYF. Written as DNA, the CDR3 is TGTGCCAGCAGTGAGGGGACTAGGTTGGCAGATACGCAGTATTTT. This chain joins TRBV2 and TRBJ2-3; TRBD2 agrees at 8 bases. J was trimmed by 4 bases and V by 3 bases; bases with no gene match: 6. The CDR3 length is 15 residues. Germline V gives CDR1 SNHLY, CDR2 FYNNEI.

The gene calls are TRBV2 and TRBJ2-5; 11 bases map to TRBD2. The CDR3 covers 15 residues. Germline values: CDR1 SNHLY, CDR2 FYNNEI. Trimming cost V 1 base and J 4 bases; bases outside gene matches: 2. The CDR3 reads CASSEGLAGGETQYF. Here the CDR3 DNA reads TGTGCCAGCAGTGAAGGGCTAGCGGGGGGAGAGACCCAGTACTTC. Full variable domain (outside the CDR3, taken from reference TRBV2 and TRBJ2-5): EPEVTQTPSHQVTQMGQEVILRCVPISNHLYFYWYRQILGQKVEFLVSFYNNEISEKSEIFDDQFSVERPDGSNFTLKIRSTKLEDSAMYFCASSEGLAGGETQYFGPGTRLLVL.

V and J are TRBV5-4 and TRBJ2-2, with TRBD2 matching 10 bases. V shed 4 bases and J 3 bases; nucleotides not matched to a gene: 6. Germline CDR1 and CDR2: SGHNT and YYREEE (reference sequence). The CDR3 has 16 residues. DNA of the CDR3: TGTGCCAGCAGCGGTAGCGGGGGGTTATACACCGGGGAGCTGTTTTTT. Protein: CASSGSGGLYTGELFF.

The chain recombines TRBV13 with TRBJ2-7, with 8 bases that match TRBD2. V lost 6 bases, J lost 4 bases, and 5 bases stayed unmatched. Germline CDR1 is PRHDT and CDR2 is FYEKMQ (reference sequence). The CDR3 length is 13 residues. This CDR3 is CASSYPGGYEQYF. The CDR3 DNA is TGTGCCAGCAGTTATCCGGGGGGGTACGAGCAGTACTTC. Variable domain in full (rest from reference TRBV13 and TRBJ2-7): AAGVIQSPRHLIKEKRETATLKCYPIPRHDTVYWYQQGPGQDPQFLISFYEKMQSDKGSIPDRFSAQQFSDYHSELNMSSLELGDSALYFCASSYPGGYEQYFGPGTRLTVT.

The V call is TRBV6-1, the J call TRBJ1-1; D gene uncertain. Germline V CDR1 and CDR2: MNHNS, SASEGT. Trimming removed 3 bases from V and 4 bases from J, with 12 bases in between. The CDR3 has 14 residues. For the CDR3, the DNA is TGTGCCAGCAGTGACCTAGGTGGTCGCACTGAAGCTTTCTTT. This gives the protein CASSDLGGRTEAFF.

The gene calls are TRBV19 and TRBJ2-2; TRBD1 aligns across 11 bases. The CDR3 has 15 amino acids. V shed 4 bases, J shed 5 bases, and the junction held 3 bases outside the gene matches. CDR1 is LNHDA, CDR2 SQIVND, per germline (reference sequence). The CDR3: CASSRGQGGTGELFF. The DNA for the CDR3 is TGTGCCAGTAGTAGGGGACAGGGGGGGACCGGGGAGCTGTTTTTT.

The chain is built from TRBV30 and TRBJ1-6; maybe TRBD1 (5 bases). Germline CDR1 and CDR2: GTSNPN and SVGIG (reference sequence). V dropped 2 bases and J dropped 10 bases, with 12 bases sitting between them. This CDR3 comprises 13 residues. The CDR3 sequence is CAWSLQVRSPLHF. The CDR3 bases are TGTGCCTGGAGTCTACAGGTTAGGTCACCCCTCCACTTT.

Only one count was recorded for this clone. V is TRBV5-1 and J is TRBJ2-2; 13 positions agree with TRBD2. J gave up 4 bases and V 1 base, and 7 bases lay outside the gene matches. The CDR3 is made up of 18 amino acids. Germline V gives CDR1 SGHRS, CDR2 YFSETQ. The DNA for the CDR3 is TGCGCCAGCAGCTTGACACTAGCGGGGGGGCCCGGCACCGGGGAGCTGTTTTTT. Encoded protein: CASSLTLAGGPGTGELFF. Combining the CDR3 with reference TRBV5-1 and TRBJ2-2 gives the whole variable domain KAGVTQTPRYLIKTRGQQVTLSCSPISGHRSVSWYQQTPGQGLQFLFEYFSETQRNKGNFPGRFSGRQFSNSRSEMNVSTLELGDSALYLCASSLTLAGGPGTGELFFGEGSRLTVL.

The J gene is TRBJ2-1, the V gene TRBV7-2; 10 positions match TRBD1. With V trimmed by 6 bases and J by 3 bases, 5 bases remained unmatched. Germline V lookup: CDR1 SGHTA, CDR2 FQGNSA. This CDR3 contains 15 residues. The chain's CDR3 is CASRPDRGVYNEQFF. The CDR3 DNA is TGTGCCAGCAGACCGGACAGGGGGGTCTACAATGAGCAGTTCTTC. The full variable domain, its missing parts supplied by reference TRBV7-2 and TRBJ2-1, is GAGVSQSPSNKVTEKGKDVELRCDPISGHTALYWYRQSLGQGLEFLIYFQGNSAPDKSGLPSDRFSAERTGGSVSTLTIQRTQQEDSAVYLCASRPDRGVYNEQFFGPGTRLTVL.

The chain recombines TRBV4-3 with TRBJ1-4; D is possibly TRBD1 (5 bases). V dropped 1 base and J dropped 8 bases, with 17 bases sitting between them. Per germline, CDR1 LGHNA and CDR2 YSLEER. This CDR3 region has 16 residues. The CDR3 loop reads CASSQVALRGGEKLFF. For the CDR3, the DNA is TGCGCCAGCAGCCAAGTAGCTCTTAGGGGAGGGGAAAAACTGTTTTTT.

For the CDR3, the DNA is TGTGCCAGCAGCTTAGGTGTGGCGGGGGGGAACAATGAGCAGTTCTTC. This translates into CASSLGVAGGNNEQFF. The chain links TRBV11-3 to TRBJ2-1, with 9 positions matching TRBD2. The CDR3 is 16 amino acids. Germline V gene sequence: CDR1 SGHNT, CDR2 YENEEA. After removal of 1 base from V and 5 bases from J, the junction contained 6 bases not matched to a gene.

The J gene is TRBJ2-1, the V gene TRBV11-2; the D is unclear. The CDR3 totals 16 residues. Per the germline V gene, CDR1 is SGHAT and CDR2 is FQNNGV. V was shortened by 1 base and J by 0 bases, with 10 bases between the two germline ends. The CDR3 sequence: CASSLGLPSSYNEQFF. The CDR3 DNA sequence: TGTGCCAGCAGCTTAGGGCTTCCATCCTCCTACAATGAGCAGTTCTTC. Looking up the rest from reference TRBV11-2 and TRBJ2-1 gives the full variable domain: EAGVAQSPRYKIIEKRQSVAFWCNPISGHATLYWYQQILGQGPKLLIQFQNNGVVDDSQLPKDRFSAERLKGVDSTLKIQPAKLEDSAVYLCASSLGLPSSYNEQFFGPGTRLTVL.

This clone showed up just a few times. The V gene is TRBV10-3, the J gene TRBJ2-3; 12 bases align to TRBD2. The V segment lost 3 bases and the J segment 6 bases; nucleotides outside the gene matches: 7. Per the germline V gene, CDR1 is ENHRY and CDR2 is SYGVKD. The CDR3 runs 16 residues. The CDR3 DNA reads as TGTGCCATCAGTGAACTAGCGGGGGGCCAAGGGGATACGCAGTATTTT. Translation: CAISELAGGQGDTQYF.